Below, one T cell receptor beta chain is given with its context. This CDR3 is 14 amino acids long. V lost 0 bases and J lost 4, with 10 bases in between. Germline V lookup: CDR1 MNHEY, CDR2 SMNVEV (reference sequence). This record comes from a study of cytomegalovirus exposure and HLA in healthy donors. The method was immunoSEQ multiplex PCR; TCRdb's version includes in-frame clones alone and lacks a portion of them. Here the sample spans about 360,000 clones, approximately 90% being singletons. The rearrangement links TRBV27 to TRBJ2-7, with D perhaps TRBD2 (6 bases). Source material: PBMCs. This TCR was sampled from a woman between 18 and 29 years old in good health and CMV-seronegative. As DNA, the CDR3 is TGTGCCAGCAGTTTATCGCGGCGGGGTTACGAGCAGTACTTC. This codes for CASSLSRRGYEQYF.